One sample yielded the 11 T cell receptor beta chains listed below, sequenced in a study of blood T cell repertoires in COVID-19. This table comes from immunoSEQ multiplex PCR, and its TCRdb copy is limited to in-frame clones, with some not included. The data contain 100,000 or so clones, around 87% of them singletons. Sequenced material: peripheral blood. The receptors come from a man aged 45-65 years with active or convalescent COVID-19.

The chain carries TRBV6-5 and TRBJ1-1; TRBD1 matches at 8 bases. Germline V gene sequence: CDR1 MNHEY, CDR2 SVGAGI. CDR3 size: 14 residues. The V segment lost 5 bases and the J segment 4 bases; nucleotides outside the gene matches: 6. The CDR3: CASSPPGTGTEAFF. CDR3 sequence (DNA): TGTGCCAGCAGTCCCCCTGGGACAGGCACTGAAGCTTTCTTT.

The genes are TRBV11-2 and TRBJ1-1; 9 bases line up with TRBD1. From germline, CDR1 is SGHAT and CDR2 FQNNGV. Unmatched junction bases numbered 2, after V lost 5 bases and J lost 1 base. CDR3 size: 14 residues. The CDR3 protein is CASSAGQGNTEAFF. CDR3 nucleotides: TGTGCCAGCAGCGCGGGACAGGGGAACACTGAAGCTTTCTTT.

This rearrangement joins TRBV6-5 to TRBJ2-3, with 8 bases matching TRBD1. The CDR3 is 15 residues long. V lost 8 bases to trimming and J lost 1 base; unmatched junction nucleotides: 8. Germline assignment: CDR1 MNHEY and CDR2 SVGAGI. The CDR3 here is CASGDTGGRTDTQYF. Here the CDR3 DNA reads TGTGCCAGCGGGGATACAGGGGGGCGCACAGATACGCAGTATTTT.

The chain combines TRBV20-1 with TRBJ2-7, with D uncertain. Per the germline V gene, CDR1 is DFQATT and CDR2 is SNEGSKA (reference sequence). This CDR3 contains 11 residues. The DNA for the CDR3 is TGCAGTGCTAGAGCCCCCGGCGGAGTGAAAGTC. It encodes CSARAPGGVKV.

This sequence joins TRBV5-8 and TRBJ2-5; 7 bases line up with TRBD1. CDR1 is SGHTS and CDR2 is YDEGEE in the germline V gene. The CDR3 has 16 residues. J gave up 2 bases and V 0 bases, and 7 bases lay outside the gene matches. In DNA form, the CDR3 reads TGTGCCAGCAGCTTGGGAGCCGCACAGGGGCAAGAGACCCAGTACTTC. Protein product: CASSLGAAQGQETQYF.

The chain uses TRBV28 and TRBJ2-6, with D unresolved. CDR1 is MDHEN, CDR2 SYDVKM, per germline. This CDR3 has 16 residues. The ends were cut back, 3 bases at V and 2 bases at J, with 11 bases in the middle. CDR3 protein: CASSLGDKPGANVLTF. The CDR3 DNA is TGTGCCAGCAGTTTGGGCGACAAGCCTGGGGCCAACGTCCTGACTTTC.

The chain employs TRBV7-2 and TRBJ1-6; maybe TRBD1 (5 bases). V was shortened by 3 bases and J by 10 bases, with 16 bases between the two germline ends. Germline lookup yields CDR1 SGHTA and CDR2 FQGNSA. The CDR3 runs to 15 residues. The CDR3 reads CASSLVGGIESPLHF. The DNA of the CDR3 is TGTGCCAGCAGCTTGGTTGGGGGGATAGAGTCACCCCTCCACTTT.

The genes are TRBV5-6 and TRBJ1-2, with D possibly matching TRBD1 (6 bases). CDR1 and CDR2 (germline): SGHDT, YYEEEE. The CDR3 totals 14 residues. The germline V and J ends were trimmed by 3 bases and 2 bases, with 11 bases remaining between them. In DNA, the CDR3 is TGTGCCAGCAGCTCACTTCAGGGGAACTATGGCTACACCTTC. Translation gives CASSSLQGNYGYTF.

To note about this clone: At the DNA level, this CDR3 is encoded by other sequences in the same sample as well. The chain is built from TRBV7-2 and TRBJ2-7; perhaps TRBD2 as D (7 bases). This CDR3 has 15 residues. Looked up from germline, CDR1 is SGHTA and CDR2 is FQGNSA. V was shortened by 1 base and J by 2 bases, with 12 bases between the two germline ends. The DNA of the CDR3 is TGTGCCAGCAGCTTAGTGGCGGGGGCGACCTACGAGCAGTACTTC. This codes for CASSLVAGATYEQYF. Based on the CDR3 plus reference TRBV7-2 and TRBJ2-7, the full variable domain is GAGVSQSPSNKVTEKGKDVELRCDPISGHTALYWYRQSLGQGLEFLIYFQGNSAPDKSGLPSDRFSAERTGGSVSTLTIQRTQQEDSAVYLCASSLVAGATYEQYFGPGTRLTVT.

The gene calls are TRBV28 and TRBJ2-5; TRBD2 matches 7 bases. The CDR3 length is 16 residues. CDR1 is MDHEN and CDR2 is SYDVKM in the germline V gene. Trimming at V came to 6 bases and at J to 7 bases, leaving 17 bases not matched to a gene. The CDR3 coding sequence is TGTGCCAGCAGCTCCCTTGGGGGGGTCGACCTTTCGACCCAGTACTTC. Translation gives CASSSLGGVDLSTQYF.

This clone showed up just once. The chain recombines TRBV3-1 (or the pseudogene TRBV3-2) with TRBJ2-6, with a weak D call TRBD1 (5 bases). Germline V lookup: CDR1 LGHDT, CDR2 YNNKEL (reference sequence). V lost 0 bases and J 0 bases, leaving 9 bases between the germline ends. The CDR3 is made up of 17 amino acids. The DNA for the CDR3 is TGTGCCAGCAGCCAAGAAGGGGTAGGCTCTGGGGCCAACGTCCTGACTTTC. Its protein product is CASSQEGVGSGANVLTF.